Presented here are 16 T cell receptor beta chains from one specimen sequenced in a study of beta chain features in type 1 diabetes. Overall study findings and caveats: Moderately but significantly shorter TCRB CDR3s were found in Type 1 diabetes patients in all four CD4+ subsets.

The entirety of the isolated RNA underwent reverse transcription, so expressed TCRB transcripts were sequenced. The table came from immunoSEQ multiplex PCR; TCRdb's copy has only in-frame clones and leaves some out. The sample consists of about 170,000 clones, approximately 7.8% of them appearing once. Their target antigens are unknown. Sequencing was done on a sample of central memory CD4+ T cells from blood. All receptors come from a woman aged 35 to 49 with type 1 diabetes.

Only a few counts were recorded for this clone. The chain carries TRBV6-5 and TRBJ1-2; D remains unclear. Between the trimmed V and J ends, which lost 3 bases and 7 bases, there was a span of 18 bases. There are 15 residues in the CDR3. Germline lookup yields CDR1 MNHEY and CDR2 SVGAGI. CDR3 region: CASSYSPRSPAGYTF. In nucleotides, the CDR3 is TGTGCCAGCAGTTATTCGCCCCGGTCGCCCGCTGGCTACACCTTC.

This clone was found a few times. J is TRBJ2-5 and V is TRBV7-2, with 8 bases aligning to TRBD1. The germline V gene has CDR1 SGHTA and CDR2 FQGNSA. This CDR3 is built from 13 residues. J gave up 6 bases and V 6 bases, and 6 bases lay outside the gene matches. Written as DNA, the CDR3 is TGTGCCAGCAGTTCGGACAGGGTAAAGACCCAGTACTTC. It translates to CASSSDRVKTQYF.

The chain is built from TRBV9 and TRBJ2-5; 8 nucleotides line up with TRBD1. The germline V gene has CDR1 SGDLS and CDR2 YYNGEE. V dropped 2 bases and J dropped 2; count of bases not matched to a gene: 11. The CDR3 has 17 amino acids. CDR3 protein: CASSVLPGQATQETQYF. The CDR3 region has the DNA TGTGCCAGCAGCGTCCTACCGGGACAGGCAACGCAAGAGACCCAGTACTTC.

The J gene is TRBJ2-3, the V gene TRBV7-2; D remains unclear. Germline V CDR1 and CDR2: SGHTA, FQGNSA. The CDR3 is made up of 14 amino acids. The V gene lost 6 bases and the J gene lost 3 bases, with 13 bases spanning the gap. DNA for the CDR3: TGTGCCAGCAGGGGCTTGACGGCAACAGATACGCAGTATTTT. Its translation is CASRGLTATDTQYF. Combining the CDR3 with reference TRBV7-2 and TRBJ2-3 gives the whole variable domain GAGVSQSPSNKVTEKGKDVELRCDPISGHTALYWYRQSLGQGLEFLIYFQGNSAPDKSGLPSDRFSAERTGGSVSTLTIQRTQQEDSAVYLCASRGLTATDTQYFGPGTRLTVL.

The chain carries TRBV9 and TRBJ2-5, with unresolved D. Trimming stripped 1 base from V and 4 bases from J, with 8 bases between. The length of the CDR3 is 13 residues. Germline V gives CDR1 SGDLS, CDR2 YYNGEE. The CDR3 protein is CASSVQAAETQYF. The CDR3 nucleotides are TGTGCCAGCAGCGTACAAGCTGCAGAGACCCAGTACTTC. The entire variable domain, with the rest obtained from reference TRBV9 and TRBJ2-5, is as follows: DSGVTQTPKHLITATGQRVTLRCSPRSGDLSVYWYQQSLDQGLQFLIQYYNGEERAKGNILERFSAQQFPDLHSELNLSSLELGDSALYFCASSVQAAETQYFGPGTRLLVL.

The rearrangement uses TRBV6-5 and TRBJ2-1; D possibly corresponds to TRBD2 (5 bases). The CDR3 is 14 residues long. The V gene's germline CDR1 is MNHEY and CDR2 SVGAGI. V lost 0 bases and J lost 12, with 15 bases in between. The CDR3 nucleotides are TGTGCCAGCAGTTACTCCCTCGGGGAAAACAGGCAGTTCTTC. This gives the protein CASSYSLGENRQFF.

The CDR3 coding sequence is TGTGCCAGCAGTTACTCGAGACTCGAGCAGTACTTC. Protein: CASSYSRLEQYF. The chain employs TRBV6-5 and TRBJ2-7; D is ambiguous. This CDR3 comprises 12 residues. Germline V CDR1 and CDR2: MNHEY, SVGAGI. The V end lost 0 bases, the J end lost 6 bases, and 6 bases lay between the germline ends.

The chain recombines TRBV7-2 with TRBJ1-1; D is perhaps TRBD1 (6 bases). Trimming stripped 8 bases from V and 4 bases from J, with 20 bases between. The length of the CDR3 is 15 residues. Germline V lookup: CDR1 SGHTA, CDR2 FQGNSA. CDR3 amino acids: CASLLDITGRTEAFF. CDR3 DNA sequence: TGTGCCAGCCTGTTGGATATTACAGGGCGCACTGAAGCTTTCTTT.

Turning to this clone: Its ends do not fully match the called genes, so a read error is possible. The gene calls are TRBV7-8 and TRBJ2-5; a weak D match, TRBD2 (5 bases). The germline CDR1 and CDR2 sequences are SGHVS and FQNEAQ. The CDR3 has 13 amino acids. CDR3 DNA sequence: TGTGCCAGCAGCTTAATGCGGGCGGTAACTCTGAACTTC. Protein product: CASSLMRAVTLNF.

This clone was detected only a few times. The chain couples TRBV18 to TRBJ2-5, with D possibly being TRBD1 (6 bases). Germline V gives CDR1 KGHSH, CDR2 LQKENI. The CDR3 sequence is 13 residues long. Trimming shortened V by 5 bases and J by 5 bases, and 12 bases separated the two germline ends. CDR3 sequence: CASSEQGEETQYF. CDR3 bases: TGTGCCAGCTCAGAACAGGGAGAGGAGACCCAGTACTTC.

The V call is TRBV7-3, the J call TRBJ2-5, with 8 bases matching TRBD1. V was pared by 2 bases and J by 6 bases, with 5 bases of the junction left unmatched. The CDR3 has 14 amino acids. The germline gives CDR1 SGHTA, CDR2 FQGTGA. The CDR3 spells CASSLQGASQTQYF. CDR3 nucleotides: TGTGCCAGCAGCTTACAGGGGGCGAGCCAGACCCAGTACTTC.

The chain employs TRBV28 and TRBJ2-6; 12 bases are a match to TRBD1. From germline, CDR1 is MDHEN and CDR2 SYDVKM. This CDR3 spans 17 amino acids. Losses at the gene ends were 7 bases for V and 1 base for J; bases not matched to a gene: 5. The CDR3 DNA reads TGTGCCAGCACTTCGGGACAGGGGGCTTCTGGGGCCAACGTCCTGACTTTC. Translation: CASTSGQGASGANVLTF.

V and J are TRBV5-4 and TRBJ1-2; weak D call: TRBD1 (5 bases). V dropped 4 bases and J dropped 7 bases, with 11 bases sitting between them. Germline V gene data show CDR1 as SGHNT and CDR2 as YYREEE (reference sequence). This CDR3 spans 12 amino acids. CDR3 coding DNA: TGTGCCAGCAGCCCCGGGACTGTTGGCTACACCTTC. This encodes CASSPGTVGYTF.

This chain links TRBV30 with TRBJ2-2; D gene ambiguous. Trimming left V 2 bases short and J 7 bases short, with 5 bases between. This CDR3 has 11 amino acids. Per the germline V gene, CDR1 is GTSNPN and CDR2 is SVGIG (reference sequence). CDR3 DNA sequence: TGTGCCTGGAGTATTATCGGGGAGCTGTTTTTT. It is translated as CAWSIIGELFF.

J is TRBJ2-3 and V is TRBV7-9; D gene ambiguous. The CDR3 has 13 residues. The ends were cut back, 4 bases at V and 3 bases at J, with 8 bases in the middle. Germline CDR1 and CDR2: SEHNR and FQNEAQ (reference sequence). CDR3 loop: CASSYLLTDTQYF. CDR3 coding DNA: TGTGCCAGCAGCTATTTACTTACAGATACGCAGTATTTT.

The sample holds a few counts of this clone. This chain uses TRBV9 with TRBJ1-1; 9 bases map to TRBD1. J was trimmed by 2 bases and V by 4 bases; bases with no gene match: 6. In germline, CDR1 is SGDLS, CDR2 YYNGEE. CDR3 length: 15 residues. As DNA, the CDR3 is TGTGCCAGCAGCCTACTGGGACAGGGAAACACTGAAGCTTTCTTT. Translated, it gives CASSLLGQGNTEAFF.